This TCR beta chain was captured in a study of blood T cell repertoires in COVID-19. Looking at the study overall: From the United States, Italy and Spain came samples of acute and convalescent COVID-19. T cells, B-cell-depleted T cells, or PBMCs provided the cDNA or gDNA that served as material.

In the original workflow: Nucleated cell number was recorded as an estimate derived from reference gene primer amplification. Profiled with immunoSEQ multiplex PCR; TCRdb holds only in-frame clones, not every one. V, J and clone size are taken as reported in that table, and D and trimming were inferred from the DNA itself. In the table there are around 190,000 clones, more than 70% of which are singletons. J was trimmed by 6 bases and V by 2 bases; bases with no gene match: 3. CDR3 length: 15 amino acids. Per germline, CDR1 MDHEN and CDR2 SYDVKM. Sequenced sample: peripheral blood. The V gene is TRBV28, the J gene TRBJ2-1; TRBD2 matches 11 bases. This TCR was sampled from a woman aged 55-70 years with acute or convalescent COVID-19. For the CDR3, the DNA is TGTGCCAGCAGTTTACTTAGCGGGAGGGCCAATGAGCAGTTCTTC. It translates to CASSLLSGRANEQFF.